The table lists the clone carrying this T cell receptor (beta chain) with many counts. Its antigen remains unknown. The record originates from a study of breast tumors, draining lymph nodes, adjacent tissues. Findings and caveats of the study: Tumor TCR diversity was below lymph nodes but above nontumor tissue. The data were judged consistent with most tumor T cells coming from lymph node and expanding in tumor. That most tumor T cells come from lymph nodes remained unproven.

In TCRdb, the multiplex PCR reads were re-called with MiXCR into one record per CDR3 protein. The table includes some 150,000 distinct CDR3 sequences, 20% to 25% detected once. Breast cancer patients provided tissue from their axillary draining lymph nodes. V shed 6 bases and J shed 9 bases, with 9 bases lying between them. The CDR3 sequence is 11 residues long. The sequence was obtained from a female donor with breast cancer. Some clones in this sample may be carry-over from other donors' samples. This chain joins TRBV12-3 or TRBV12-4 and TRBJ2-1; the D is unclear. The sequencing sample was made of axillary lymph node tissue. The CDR3 DNA reads TGTGCCAGCAGCCCGGGTGGTGAGCAGTTCTTC. Protein: CASSPGGEQFF.